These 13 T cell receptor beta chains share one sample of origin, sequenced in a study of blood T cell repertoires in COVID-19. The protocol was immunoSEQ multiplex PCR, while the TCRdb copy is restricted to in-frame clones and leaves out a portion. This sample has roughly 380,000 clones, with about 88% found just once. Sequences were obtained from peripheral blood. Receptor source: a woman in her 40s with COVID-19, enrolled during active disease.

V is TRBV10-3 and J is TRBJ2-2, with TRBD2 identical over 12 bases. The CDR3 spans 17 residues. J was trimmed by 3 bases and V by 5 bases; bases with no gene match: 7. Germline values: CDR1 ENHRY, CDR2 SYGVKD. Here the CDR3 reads CAISIYGLAGHTGELFF. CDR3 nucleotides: TGTGCCATCAGTATATATGGACTAGCGGGACACACCGGGGAGCTGTTTTTT.

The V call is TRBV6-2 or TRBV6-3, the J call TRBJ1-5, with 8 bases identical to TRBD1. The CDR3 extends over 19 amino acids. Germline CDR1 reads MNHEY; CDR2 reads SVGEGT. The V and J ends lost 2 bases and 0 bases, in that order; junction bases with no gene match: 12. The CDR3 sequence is CASSYEGGQGLYSNQPQHF. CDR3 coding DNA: TGTGCCAGCAGTTACGAGGGTGGACAGGGCCTTTATAGCAATCAGCCCCAGCATTTT.

This CDR3 reads CASSSLRGSNEKLFF. Written as DNA, the CDR3 is TGTGCCAGCAGTTCCCTCAGGGGGAGTAATGAAAAACTGTTTTTT. J is TRBJ1-4 and V is TRBV27; 7 bases are shared with TRBD1. CDR1 is MNHEY, CDR2 SMNVEV, per germline (reference sequence). This CDR3 is built from 15 residues. V trimming: 4 bases; J trimming: 4 bases; junction bases outside the gene matches: 6.

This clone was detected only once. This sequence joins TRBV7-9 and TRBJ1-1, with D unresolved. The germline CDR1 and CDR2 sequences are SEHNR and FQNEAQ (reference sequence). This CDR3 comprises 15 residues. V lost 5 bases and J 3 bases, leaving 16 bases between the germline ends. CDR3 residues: CASSVRVVFDTEAFF. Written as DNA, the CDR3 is TGTGCCAGCAGCGTCCGCGTGGTTTTTGACACTGAAGCTTTCTTT.

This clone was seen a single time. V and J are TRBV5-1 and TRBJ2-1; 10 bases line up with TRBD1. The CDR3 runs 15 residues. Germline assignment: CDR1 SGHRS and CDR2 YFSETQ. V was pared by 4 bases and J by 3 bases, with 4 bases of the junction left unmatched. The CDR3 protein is CASSPDRGDYNEQFF. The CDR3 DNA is TGCGCCAGCAGCCCGGACAGGGGGGACTACAATGAGCAGTTCTTC.

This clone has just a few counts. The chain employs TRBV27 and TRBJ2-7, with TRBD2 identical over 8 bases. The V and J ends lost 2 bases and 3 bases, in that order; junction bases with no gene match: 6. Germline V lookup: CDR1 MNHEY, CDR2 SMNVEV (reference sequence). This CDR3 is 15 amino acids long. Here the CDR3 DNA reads TGTGCCAGCAGTTTAGTGATAGCGGGAAGCTACGAGCAGTACTTC. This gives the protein CASSLVIAGSYEQYF.

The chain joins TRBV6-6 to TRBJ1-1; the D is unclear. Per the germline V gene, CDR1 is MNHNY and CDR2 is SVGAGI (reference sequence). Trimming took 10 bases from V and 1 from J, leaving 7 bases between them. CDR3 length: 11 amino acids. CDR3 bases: TGTGCCACGGGAAGGAACACTGAAGCTTTCTTT. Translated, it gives CATGRNTEAFF.

The CDR3 protein is CASTFLQPGKLFF. The CDR3 DNA reads as TGTGCCAGCACTTTTTTACAGCCCGGAAAACTGTTTTTT. The V call is TRBV12-3 or TRBV12-4, the J call TRBJ1-4, with D unresolved. The CDR3 runs to 13 residues. Trimming stripped 7 bases from V and 10 bases from J, with 16 bases between.

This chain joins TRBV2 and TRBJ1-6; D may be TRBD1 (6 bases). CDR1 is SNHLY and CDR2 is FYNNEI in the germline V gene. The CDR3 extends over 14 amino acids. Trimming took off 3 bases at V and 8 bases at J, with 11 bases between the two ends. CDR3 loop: CASSDQGLYSPLHF. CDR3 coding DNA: TGTGCCAGCAGTGACCAGGGGCTTTATTCACCCCTCCACTTT. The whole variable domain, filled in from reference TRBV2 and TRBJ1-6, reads EPEVTQTPSHQVTQMGQEVILRCVPISNHLYFYWYRQILGQKVEFLVSFYNNEISEKSEIFDDQFSVERPDGSNFTLKIRSTKLEDSAMYFCASSDQGLYSPLHFGNGTRLTVT.

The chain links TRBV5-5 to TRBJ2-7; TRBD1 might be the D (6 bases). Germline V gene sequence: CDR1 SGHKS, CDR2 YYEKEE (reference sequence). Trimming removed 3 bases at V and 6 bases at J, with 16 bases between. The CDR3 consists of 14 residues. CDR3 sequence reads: CASSSGVTPSEQYF. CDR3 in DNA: TGTGCCAGCAGCTCAGGGGTCACCCCTAGCGAGCAGTACTTC.

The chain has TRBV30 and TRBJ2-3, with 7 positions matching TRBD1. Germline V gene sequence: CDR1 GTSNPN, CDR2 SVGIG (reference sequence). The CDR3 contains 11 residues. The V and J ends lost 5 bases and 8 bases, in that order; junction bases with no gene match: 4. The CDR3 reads CAWGRDSTQYF. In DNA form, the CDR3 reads TGTGCCTGGGGACGGGACAGTACGCAGTATTTT. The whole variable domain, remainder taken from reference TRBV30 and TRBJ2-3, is SQTIHQWPATLVQPVGSPLSLECTVEGTSNPNLYWYRQAAGRGLQLLFYSVGIGQISSEVPQNLSASRPQDRQFILSSKKLLLSDSGFYLCAWGRDSTQYFGPGTRLTVL.

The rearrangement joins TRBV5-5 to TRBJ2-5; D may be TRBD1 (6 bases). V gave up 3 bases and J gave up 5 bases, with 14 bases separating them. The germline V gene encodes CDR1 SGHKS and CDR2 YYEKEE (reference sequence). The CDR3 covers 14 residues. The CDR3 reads CASSSHRVDETQYF. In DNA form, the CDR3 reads TGTGCCAGCAGCTCTCACAGGGTCGACGAGACCCAGTACTTC.

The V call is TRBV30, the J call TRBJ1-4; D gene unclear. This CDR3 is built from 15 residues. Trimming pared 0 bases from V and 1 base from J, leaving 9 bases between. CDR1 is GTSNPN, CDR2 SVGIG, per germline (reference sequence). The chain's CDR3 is CAWSVKRETNEKLFF. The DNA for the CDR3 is TGTGCCTGGAGTGTAAAACGGGAAACTAATGAAAAACTGTTTTTT.